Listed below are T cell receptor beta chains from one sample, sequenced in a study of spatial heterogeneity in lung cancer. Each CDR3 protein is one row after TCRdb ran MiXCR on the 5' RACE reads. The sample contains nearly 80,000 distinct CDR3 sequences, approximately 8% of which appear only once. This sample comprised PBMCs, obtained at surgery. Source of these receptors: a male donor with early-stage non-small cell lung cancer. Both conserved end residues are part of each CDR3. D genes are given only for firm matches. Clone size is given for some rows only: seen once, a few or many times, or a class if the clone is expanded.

cdr3_aa: CASSQGGDSTEAFF; cdr3_nt: TGTGCCAGCAGCCAAGGGGGGGATAGCACTGAAGCTTTCTTT; j_call: TRBJ1-1; clone_size: few; d_call: -; v_call: TRBV3-1
cdr3_aa: CASSQDSVEQFF; cdr3_nt: TGCGCCAGCAGCCAAGATTCGGTTGAGCAGTTCTTC; j_call: TRBJ2-1; clone_size: many; d_call: -; v_call: TRBV4-1
cdr3_aa: CASSYYERHGEQFF; cdr3_nt: TGTGCCAGCAGTTATTACGAACGTCATGGTGAGCAGTTCTTC; j_call: TRBJ2-1; clone_size: many; d_call: -; v_call: TRBV6-5
cdr3_aa: CSAPQWHGYTF; cdr3_nt: TGCAGTGCTCCCCAGTGGCATGGCTACACCTTC; j_call: TRBJ1-2; clone_size: few; d_call: -; v_call: TRBV20-1
cdr3_aa: CSARDPRGNEQFF; cdr3_nt: TGCAGTGCTAGAGACCCCAGGGGGAATGAGCAGTTCTTC; j_call: TRBJ2-1; clone_size: -; d_call: TRBD1; v_call: TRBV20-1
cdr3_aa: CASSGTAGTGANVLTF; cdr3_nt: TGTGCCAGCAGTGGAACGGCAGGGACCGGGGCCAACGTCCTGACTTTC; j_call: TRBJ2-6; clone_size: many; d_call: -; v_call: TRBV6-4
cdr3_aa: CASSRDPTEAFF; cdr3_nt: TGTGCCAGCAGCCGGGACCCCACTGAAGCTTTCTTT; j_call: TRBJ1-1; clone_size: -; d_call: -; v_call: TRBV7-9
cdr3_aa: CASSHGQASAETQYF; cdr3_nt: TGCGCCAGCAGCCACGGACAGGCGTCTGCAGAGACCCAGTACTTC; j_call: TRBJ2-5; clone_size: many; d_call: TRBD1; v_call: TRBV5-1
cdr3_aa: CAISESPRQVPGYTF; cdr3_nt: TGTGCCATCAGTGAGTCCCCTCGACAGGTGCCTGGCTACACCTTC; j_call: TRBJ1-2; clone_size: few; d_call: -; v_call: TRBV10-3
cdr3_aa: CASRRVVSYEQYF; cdr3_nt: TGTGCCAGCCGACGGGTAGTTAGTTACGAGCAGTACTTC; j_call: TRBJ2-7; clone_size: many; d_call: -; v_call: TRBV28
cdr3_aa: CATSDPPGYEQFF; cdr3_nt: TGTGCCACCAGTGATCCCCCCGGTTATGAGCAGTTCTTC; j_call: TRBJ2-1; clone_size: many; d_call: -; v_call: TRBV24-1
cdr3_aa: CSVQEASGNTIYF; cdr3_nt: TGCAGCGTACAAGAGGCTTCTGGAAACACCATATATTTT; j_call: TRBJ1-3; clone_size: many; d_call: -; v_call: TRBV29-1
cdr3_aa: CASSFDGVSNQPQHF; cdr3_nt: TGCGCCAGCAGCTTCGACGGGGTGAGCAATCAGCCCCAGCATTTT; j_call: TRBJ1-5; clone_size: few; d_call: -; v_call: TRBV5-1
cdr3_aa: CASSVGTGATLKQFF; cdr3_nt: TGTGCCAGCAGCGTAGGCACAGGGGCGACCCTTAAGCAGTTCTTC; j_call: TRBJ2-1; clone_size: many; d_call: TRBD1; v_call: TRBV9
cdr3_aa: CASSFRVGGVALRTEAFF; cdr3_nt: TGTGCCAGCAGTTTTCGGGTTGGCGGGGTAGCGCTTCGCACTGAAGCTTTCTTT; j_call: TRBJ1-1; clone_size: many; d_call: -; v_call: TRBV12-3/TRBV12-4
cdr3_aa: CASSLEGQNYEQYF; cdr3_nt: TGTGCCAGCAGCTTGGAGGGACAGAACTACGAGCAGTACTTC; j_call: TRBJ2-7; clone_size: many; d_call: TRBD1; v_call: TRBV5-6
cdr3_aa: CSVDYTSSTDTQYF; cdr3_nt: TGCAGCGTAGACTACACCTCTAGCACAGATACGCAGTATTTT; j_call: TRBJ2-3; clone_size: many; d_call: -; v_call: TRBV29-1
cdr3_aa: CASSQAGTGSSPLHF; cdr3_nt: TGTGCCAGCAGCCAAGCAGGGACGGGGAGTTCACCCCTCCACTTT; j_call: TRBJ1-6; clone_size: few; d_call: -; v_call: TRBV14
cdr3_aa: CSARVVVRGDTQYF; cdr3_nt: TGCAGTGCTAGGGTAGTCGTGAGGGGAGATACGCAGTATTTT; j_call: TRBJ2-3; clone_size: many; d_call: -; v_call: TRBV20-1